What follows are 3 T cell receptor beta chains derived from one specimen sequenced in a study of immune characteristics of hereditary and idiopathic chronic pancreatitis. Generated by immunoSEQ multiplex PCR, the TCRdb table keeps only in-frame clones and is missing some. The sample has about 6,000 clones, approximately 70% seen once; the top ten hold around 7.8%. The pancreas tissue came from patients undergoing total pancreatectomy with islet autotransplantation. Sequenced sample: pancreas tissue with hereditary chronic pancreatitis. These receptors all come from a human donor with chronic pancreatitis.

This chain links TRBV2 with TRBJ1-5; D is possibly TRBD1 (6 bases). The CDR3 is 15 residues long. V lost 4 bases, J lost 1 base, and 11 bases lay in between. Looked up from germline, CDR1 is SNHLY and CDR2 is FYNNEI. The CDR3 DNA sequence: TGTGCCAGCAGTGCACAGGGTGGAAGCAATCAGCCCCAGCATTTT. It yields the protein CASSAQGGSNQPQHF.

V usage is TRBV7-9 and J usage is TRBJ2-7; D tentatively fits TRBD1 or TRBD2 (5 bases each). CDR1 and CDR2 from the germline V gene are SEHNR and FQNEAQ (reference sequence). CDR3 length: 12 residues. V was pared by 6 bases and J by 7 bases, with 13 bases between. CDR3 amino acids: CASRRLGEEQYF. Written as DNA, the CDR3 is TGTGCCAGCAGGCGCCTGGGGGAAGAGCAGTACTTC. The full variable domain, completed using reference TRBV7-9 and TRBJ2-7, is DTGVSQNPRHKITKRGQNVTFRCDPISEHNRLYWYRQTLGQGPEFLTYFQNEAQLEKSRLLSDRFSAERPKGSFSTLEIQRTEQGDSAMYLCASRRLGEEQYFGPGTRLTVT.

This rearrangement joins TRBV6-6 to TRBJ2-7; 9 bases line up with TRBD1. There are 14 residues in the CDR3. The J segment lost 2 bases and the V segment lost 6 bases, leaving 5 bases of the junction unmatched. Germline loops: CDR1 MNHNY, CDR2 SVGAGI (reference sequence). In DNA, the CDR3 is TGTGCCAGCAGAGCCGGGACAGGGACCTACGAGCAGTACTTC. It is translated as CASRAGTGTYEQYF.